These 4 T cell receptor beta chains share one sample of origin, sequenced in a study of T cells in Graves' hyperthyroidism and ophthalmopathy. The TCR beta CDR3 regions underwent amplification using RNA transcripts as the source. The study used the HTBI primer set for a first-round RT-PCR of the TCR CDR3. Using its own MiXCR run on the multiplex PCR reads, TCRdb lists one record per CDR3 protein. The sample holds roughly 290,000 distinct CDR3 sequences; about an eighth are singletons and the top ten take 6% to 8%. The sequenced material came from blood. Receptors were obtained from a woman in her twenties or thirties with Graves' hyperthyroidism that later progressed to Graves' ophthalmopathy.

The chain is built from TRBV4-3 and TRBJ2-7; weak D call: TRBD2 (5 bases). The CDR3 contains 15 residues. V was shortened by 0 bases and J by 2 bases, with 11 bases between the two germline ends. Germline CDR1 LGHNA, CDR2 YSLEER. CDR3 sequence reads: CASSQEWRGTYEQYF. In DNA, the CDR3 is TGCGCCAGCAGCCAAGAATGGAGAGGGACCTACGAGCAGTACTTC.

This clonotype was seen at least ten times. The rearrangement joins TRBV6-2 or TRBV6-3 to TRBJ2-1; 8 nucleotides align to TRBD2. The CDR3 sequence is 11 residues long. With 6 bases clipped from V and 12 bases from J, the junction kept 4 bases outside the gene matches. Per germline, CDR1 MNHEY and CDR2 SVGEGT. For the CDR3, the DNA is TGTGCCAGCAGAATTAGCGGGGCGCAGTTCTTC. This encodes CASRISGAQFF.

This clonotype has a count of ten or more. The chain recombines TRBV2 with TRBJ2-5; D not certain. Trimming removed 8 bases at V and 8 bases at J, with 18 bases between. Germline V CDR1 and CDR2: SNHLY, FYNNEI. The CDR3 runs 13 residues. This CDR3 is CASSGYPTETQYF. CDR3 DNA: TGTGCCAGCTCGGGCTACCCAACCGAAACCCAGTACTTC.

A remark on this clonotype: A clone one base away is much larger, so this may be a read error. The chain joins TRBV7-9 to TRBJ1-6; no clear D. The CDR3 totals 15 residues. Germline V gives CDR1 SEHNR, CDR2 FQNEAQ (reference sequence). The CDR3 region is CASGLDTGDESPLHF. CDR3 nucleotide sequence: TGTGCCAGCGGCTTAGATACCGGGGATGAATCACCCCTCCACTTT.